These 28 T cell receptor beta chains came from one sample sequenced in a study of T cell responses to AZD1222 COVID-19 vaccine. The protocol was immunoSEQ multiplex PCR, while the TCRdb copy is restricted to in-frame clones and leaves out a portion. The sample has 100,000 to 150,000 clones, about nine tenths seen once. The input for sequencing was peripheral blood, taken on day 0 of AZD1222 vaccination. The receptor set was obtained from an adult in good health.

V gene TRBV7-9 combines with J gene TRBJ1-1; 10 bases align to TRBD1. V was pared by 8 bases and J by 5 bases, with 5 bases of the junction left unmatched. The CDR3 has 13 amino acids. The germline V gene encodes CDR1 SEHNR and CDR2 FQNEAQ (reference sequence). The DNA for the CDR3 is TGTGCCAGCTACGACAGGGGGCGGACTGAAGCTTTCTTT. Translated: CASYDRGRTEAFF.

This clone was seen just once. Distinct nucleotide sequences in the sample also encode this CDR3. This rearrangement joins TRBV10-1 to TRBJ1-1; D remains unclear. This CDR3 spans 13 amino acids. Trimming removed 2 bases from V and 1 base from J, with 5 bases in between. Germline V CDR1 and CDR2: WNHNN, SYGVQD (reference sequence). CDR3 in DNA: TGCGCCAGCAGTGAGCGACAGAACACTGAAGCTTTCTTT. Translation: CASSERQNTEAFF.

The gene calls are TRBV7-9 and TRBJ2-3, with TRBD1 identical over 7 bases. The CDR3 runs to 15 residues. Germline lookup yields CDR1 SEHNR and CDR2 FQNEAQ (reference sequence). The trim removed 5 bases at V and 3 bases at J, leaving 8 bases unmatched. The chain's CDR3 is CASSQGSGGTDTQYF. In DNA form, the CDR3 reads TGTGCCAGCAGCCAGGGGTCAGGGGGTACAGATACGCAGTATTTT.

V gene TRBV3-1 (or the pseudogene TRBV3-2) combines with J gene TRBJ2-2; 8 bases agree with TRBD2. Trimming took 6 bases from V and 1 from J; bases not matched to a gene: 1. The CDR3 is made up of 14 amino acids. Germline V lookup: CDR1 LGHDT, CDR2 YNNKEL (reference sequence). The CDR3 DNA reads as TGTGCCAGCAGTCTAGCGGGGAACACCGGGGAGCTGTTTTTT. It yields the protein CASSLAGNTGELFF.

The chain combines TRBV3-1 (or the pseudogene TRBV3-2) with TRBJ1-2; 7 bases line up with TRBD1. The germline V gene has CDR1 LGHDT and CDR2 YNNKEL (reference sequence). Trimming removed 6 bases from V and 5 bases from J; junction bases left unmatched: 6. The CDR3 extends over 13 amino acids. CDR3 in amino acids: CASSPGQEYGYTF. The CDR3 region has the DNA TGTGCCAGCAGTCCCGGACAGGAGTATGGCTACACCTTC.

The CDR3 sequence: CASSYVGGANYGYTF. As DNA, the CDR3 is TGTGCCAGCAGTTATGTTGGGGGAGCTAACTATGGCTACACCTTC. The J gene is TRBJ1-2, the V gene TRBV6-5, with a tentative D call TRBD1 (5 bases). The germline V gene has CDR1 MNHEY and CDR2 SVGAGI. V lost 3 bases, J lost 0 bases, and 11 bases lay in between. This CDR3 has 15 amino acids.

The rearrangement joins TRBV30 to TRBJ1-4; D is uncertain. The CDR3 spans 14 residues. Germline V gives CDR1 GTSNPN, CDR2 SVGIG (reference sequence). With 0 bases removed from V and 6 bases from J, the gap between germline ends came to 11 bases. The CDR3 bases are TGTGCCTGGAGTGTAACCAGGAGGCATGAAAAACTGTTTTTT. Amino acids: CAWSVTRRHEKLFF.

CDR3 region: CASSLMSSSYNEQFF. The CDR3 nucleotides read TGTGCCAGCAGCTTAATGAGCAGCTCCTACAATGAGCAGTTCTTC. The chain uses TRBV7-3 and TRBJ2-1; no clear D. This CDR3 comprises 15 residues. Per the germline V gene, CDR1 is SGHTA and CDR2 is FQGTGA. V dropped 1 base and J dropped 0 bases, with 7 bases sitting between them.

This clone was seen once. The chain combines TRBV3-1 (or the pseudogene TRBV3-2) with TRBJ2-5, with D possibly being TRBD1 (5 bases). Germline V gives CDR1 LGHDT, CDR2 YNNKEL (reference sequence). Between the trimmed V and J ends, which lost 0 bases and 4 bases, there was a span of 6 bases. The CDR3 length is 13 residues. CDR3 protein: CASSQEGPETQYF. CDR3 nucleotides: TGTGCCAGCAGCCAAGAGGGGCCAGAGACCCAGTACTTC.

In this sample, this clone turned up a few times. Mismatch with germline at one junction end may stem from a read error. This chain connects TRBV7-7 to TRBJ2-5, with D perhaps matching TRBD2 (6 bases). This CDR3 contains 14 residues. The germline V gene has CDR1 SSHAT and CDR2 FNYEAQ (reference sequence). The CDR3 region has the DNA TGTGCTAGCAGCTTAGGCGGGACTCCCTCAACCCAGTACTTC. Translating it yields CASSLGGTPSTQYF.

There are a few counts of this clone. V usage is TRBV9 and J usage is TRBJ2-2, with a possible D match to TRBD1 (6 bases). This CDR3 spans 15 amino acids. Germline V CDR1 and CDR2: SGDLS, YYNGEE. Trimming left V 3 bases short and J 1 base short, with 10 bases between. CDR3 in DNA: TGTGCCAGCAGCGCGCTACAGGGGAACACCGGGGAGCTGTTTTTT. This encodes CASSALQGNTGELFF. Full variable domain (missing parts from reference TRBV9 and TRBJ2-2): DSGVTQTPKHLITATGQRVTLRCSPRSGDLSVYWYQQSLDQGLQFLIQYYNGEERAKGNILERFSAQQFPDLHSELNLSSLELGDSALYFCASSALQGNTGELFFGEGSRLTVL.

The chain employs TRBV28 and TRBJ1-2, with D hard to call. The CDR3 runs to 14 residues. In germline, CDR1 is MDHEN, CDR2 SYDVKM. Trimming left V 4 bases short and J 1 base short, with 10 bases between. CDR3 nucleotides: TGTGCCAGCAGTTCAATCGTTATTAACTATGGCTACACCTTC. Protein product: CASSSIVINYGYTF.

As to this clone: The junction departs from germline at one end; a sequencing error may be responsible. This chain joins TRBV7-7 and TRBJ2-7; TRBD1 agrees at 10 bases. The CDR3 runs 15 residues. Germline CDR1 is SSHAT and CDR2 is FNYEAQ (reference sequence). CDR3 sequence (DNA): TGTGCTAGCAGCTTAGCGGGGACAGGGGAATACGAGCAGTACTTC. Residues: CASSLAGTGEYEQYF. The full variable domain, rest sourced from reference TRBV7-7 and TRBJ2-7, is GAGVSQSPRYKVTKRGQDVTLRCDPISSHATLYWYQQALGQGPEFLTYFNYEAQPDKSGLPSDRFSAERPEGSISTLTIQRTEQRDSAMYRCASSLAGTGEYEQYFGPGTRLTVT.

The chain links TRBV28 to TRBJ1-3; D is undetermined. Trimming stripped 6 bases from V and 0 bases from J, with 9 bases between. This CDR3 has 14 residues. Germline CDR1 reads MDHEN; CDR2 reads SYDVKM. CDR3 DNA sequence: TGTGCCAGCAGCGGACCGTTCTCTGGAAACACCATATATTTT. Protein sequence: CASSGPFSGNTIYF. The complete variable domain, with remaining parts taken from reference TRBV28 and TRBJ1-3, reads DVKVTQSSRYLVKRTGEKVFLECVQDMDHENMFWYRQDPGLGLRLIYFSYDVKMKEKGDIPEGYSVSREKKERFSLILESASTNQTSMYLCASSGPFSGNTIYFGEGSWLTVV.

The rearrangement uses TRBV4-1 and TRBJ2-7; TRBD2 is a possible D gene (5 bases). The germline V gene has CDR1 MGHRA and CDR2 YSYEKL. Trimming shortened V by 1 base and J by 3 bases, and 10 bases separated the two germline ends. The CDR3 consists of 14 residues. This chain's CDR3 is CASSQGVGSYEQYF. In nucleotides, the CDR3 is TGCGCCAGCAGCCAAGGGGTAGGGAGCTACGAGCAGTACTTC.

The chain is built from TRBV5-4 and TRBJ1-2; D may be TRBD1 (5 bases). From germline, CDR1 is SGHNT and CDR2 YYREEE (reference sequence). Trimming took off 6 bases at V and 4 bases at J, with 16 bases between the two ends. This CDR3 has 14 residues. CDR3 sequence: CASNPEPGVYGYTF. The CDR3 DNA reads as TGTGCCAGCAACCCCGAACCGGGGGTCTATGGCTACACCTTC.

The chain carries TRBV5-8 and TRBJ2-5; D is uncertain. The germline V gene encodes CDR1 SGHTS and CDR2 YDEGEE. The V gene lost 0 bases and the J gene lost 0 bases, with 9 bases spanning the gap. The CDR3 covers 15 residues. The CDR3 protein is CASSLAFQNQETQYF. CDR3 bases: TGTGCCAGCAGCTTGGCCTTTCAGAACCAAGAGACCCAGTACTTC.

The chain links TRBV12-3 or TRBV12-4 to TRBJ1-2; D is undetermined. The CDR3 contains 13 residues. With 5 bases removed from V and 4 bases from J, the gap between germline ends came to 11 bases. As DNA, the CDR3 is TGTGCCAGCAGTCGCGAAGAGAGCTATGGCTACACCTTC. It specifies CASSREESYGYTF.

The V and J genes are TRBV20-1 and TRBJ1-2, with D possibly matching TRBD1 (5 bases). The germline V gene encodes CDR1 DFQATT and CDR2 SNEGSKA (reference sequence). This CDR3 contains 10 residues. The ends were cut back, 7 bases at V and 9 bases at J, with 12 bases in the middle. The CDR3 region is CSGLEGSYTF. The CDR3 DNA sequence: TGCAGTGGTCTCGAGGGGAGCTACACCTTC.

This chain joins TRBV7-3 and TRBJ2-3; maybe TRBD1 (6 bases). V lost 4 bases and J 2 bases, leaving 13 bases between the germline ends. The CDR3 length is 15 residues. The V gene's germline CDR1 is SGHTA and CDR2 FQGTGA. This CDR3 is CASSSTGRPTDTQYF. The CDR3 region has the DNA TGTGCCAGCAGCTCAACAGGGAGACCCACAGATACGCAGTATTTT.

The J gene is TRBJ2-7, the V gene TRBV6-2 or TRBV6-3; D gene uncertain. V dropped 5 bases and J dropped 3 bases, with 5 bases sitting between them. Looked up from germline, CDR1 is MNHEY and CDR2 is SVGEGT. The CDR3 consists of 11 residues. The CDR3 sequence is CASSQNYEQYF. CDR3 DNA sequence: TGTGCCAGCAGTCAGAACTACGAGCAGTACTTC.

The CDR3 nucleotides read TGTGCCAGCAGTTCAAACACAGGGACCTATGGCTACACCTTC. This sequence encodes CASSSNTGTYGYTF. This chain links TRBV2 with TRBJ1-2; D perhaps matches TRBD1 (6 bases). Trimming cost V 5 bases and J 4 bases, with 14 bases left between them. Germline V CDR1 and CDR2: SNHLY, FYNNEI. The CDR3 consists of 14 residues.

The chain has TRBV6-5 and TRBJ2-4; D might be TRBD1 or TRBD2, each matching 5 bases. This CDR3 is built from 13 residues. V lost 7 bases to trimming and J lost 8 bases, with 15 bases between them. The germline CDR1 and CDR2 sequences are MNHEY and SVGAGI. In nucleotides, the CDR3 is TGTGCCAGCACCTCCGGGACCAGCCACATTCAGTACTTC. It is translated as CASTSGTSHIQYF.

The V gene is TRBV5-8, the J gene TRBJ1-1; no reliable D call. The V end lost 1 base, the J end lost 4 bases, and 5 bases lay between the germline ends. CDR1 and CDR2 (germline): SGHTS, YDEGEE. The CDR3 covers 12 residues. The DNA for the CDR3 is TGTGCCAGCAGCTTGCTAGGCACTGAAGCTTTCTTT. The encoded protein is CASSLLGTEAFF.

The rearrangement links TRBV15 to TRBJ2-7; D unclear. Looked up from germline, CDR1 is LNHNV and CDR2 is YYDKDF (reference sequence). CDR3 length: 15 amino acids. V shed 0 bases and J shed 1 base, with 10 bases lying between them. CDR3 sequence (DNA): TGTGCCACCAGCAGAGAGGGGTCACCTTCCTACGAGCAGTACTTC. This encodes CATSREGSPSYEQYF.

The chain carries TRBV29-1 and TRBJ2-5; 7 bases agree with TRBD2. J gave up 4 bases and V 5 bases, and 4 bases lay outside the gene matches. This CDR3 spans 12 amino acids. CDR1 and CDR2 (germline): SQVTM, ANQGSEA. The CDR3 sequence: CSVTSVRETQYF. CDR3 sequence (DNA): TGCAGCGTTACTAGCGTTCGAGAGACCCAGTACTTC.

This sequence joins TRBV2 and TRBJ1-3; the D gene is possibly TRBD1 (5 bases). The CDR3 covers 14 residues. V lost 6 bases, J lost 0 bases, and 9 bases lay in between. Per germline, CDR1 SNHLY and CDR2 FYNNEI. CDR3 amino acids: CASSRQSSGNTIYF. DNA of the CDR3: TGTGCCAGCAGCCGACAGAGCTCTGGAAACACCATATATTTT. Supplemented by reference TRBV2 and TRBJ1-3, the full variable domain reads EPEVTQTPSHQVTQMGQEVILRCVPISNHLYFYWYRQILGQKVEFLVSFYNNEISEKSEIFDDQFSVERPDGSNFTLKIRSTKLEDSAMYFCASSRQSSGNTIYFGEGSWLTVV.

The chain recombines TRBV7-6 with TRBJ2-7; D is possibly TRBD1 (5 bases). Germline loops: CDR1 SGHVS, CDR2 FNYEAQ. V lost 5 bases and J 2 bases, leaving 13 bases between the germline ends. The CDR3 covers 14 residues. The DNA for the CDR3 is TGTGCCAGCAGCCCGACAGTCATGACCTACGAGCAGTACTTC. Translating it yields CASSPTVMTYEQYF.